What follows describes a single T cell receptor beta chain. The antigen is undetermined. One end of the junction fails to match germline, which may point to a read error. This sample was taken from a study of tumor-infiltrating lymphocytes in glioblastoma multiforme. Multiple V-beta primers and a C-beta primer amplified TCRB from RNA. Unique molecular identifiers were not described for the libraries. TCRdb called the multiplex PCR reads again in MiXCR, with one record for every CDR3 protein. The data hold some 10,000 distinct CDR3 sequences, with over 60% observed a single time. Whole-study findings and limits: T cells were not sorted into functional subsets.

Germline CDR1 WSHSY, CDR2 SAAADI. The length of the CDR3 is 15 residues. The origin of this receptor is a male donor with glioblastoma. The gene calls are TRBV10-2 and TRBJ2-1; D may be TRBD1 or TRBD2 (5 bases each). Sequencing was carried out using brain tumor tissue. The CDR3 region is CAGSDRGRGINEQFF. The CDR3, as DNA: TGCGCCGGCAGTGATAGGGGACGAGGTATAAATGAGCAGTTCTTC.